This entry concerns a single T cell receptor beta chain. Its matching antigen is unknown. These data come from a study of cytomegalovirus exposure and HLA in healthy donors. Study details: A data release that came early held tens of millions of unique TCRs from HLA-typed donors.

PCR primers comprised 60 Vbeta and 13 Jbeta primers. Clones were sequenced by immunoSEQ multiplex PCR, and TCRdb holds only the in-frame ones, with some missing. The sample has 120,000 or so clones; about 62% are singletons. Overall study findings and caveats: An Asian-associated ancestry cluster reportedly showed fewer N-insertions than the approximately 620-donor mean in a later analysis. TCR beta V- and J-gene trimming, according to a later analysis, was linked to a missense DCLRE1C variant.

V was cut by 6 bases and J by 4 bases, with 9 bases left in between. The germline gives CDR1 WNHNN, CDR2 SYGVQD (reference sequence). The CDR3 has 12 amino acids. The V gene is TRBV10-1, the J gene TRBJ2-5; D may be TRBD2 (6 bases). Sample: PBMCs. The TCR was taken from a woman aged 40-49 years in good health and CMV-seropositive. The CDR3 is CASSPGAETQYF. The CDR3 nucleotides are TGCGCCAGCAGCCCGGGAGCAGAGACCCAGTACTTC.